This TCR beta chain was documented in a study of cytomegalovirus exposure and HLA in healthy donors. Study-level results: Altogether, 164 TCR beta chains were recorded as cytomegalovirus-associated.

Regarding this clone: No antigen is known for it.

PCR was performed using 60 Vbeta and 13 Jbeta primers. Measured with immunoSEQ multiplex PCR; TCRdb has only the in-frame clones, and not every one. Among some 79,000 clones listed, 55% to 70% were seen once. This TCR derives from a woman in her thirties or forties in good health and CMV-seropositive. Sample: PBMCs.

The CDR3 bases are TGCGCCAGCAGCTTGGCGAGGACTAGCGGGACCTACAATGAGCAGTTCTTC. Translation gives CASSLARTSGTYNEQFF. The chain employs TRBV5-1 and TRBJ2-1; 12 nucleotides match TRBD2. CDR3 size: 17 residues. V lost 0 bases to trimming and J lost 2 bases; unmatched junction nucleotides: 3. CDR1 SGHRS and CDR2 YFSETQ come from the germline V gene.